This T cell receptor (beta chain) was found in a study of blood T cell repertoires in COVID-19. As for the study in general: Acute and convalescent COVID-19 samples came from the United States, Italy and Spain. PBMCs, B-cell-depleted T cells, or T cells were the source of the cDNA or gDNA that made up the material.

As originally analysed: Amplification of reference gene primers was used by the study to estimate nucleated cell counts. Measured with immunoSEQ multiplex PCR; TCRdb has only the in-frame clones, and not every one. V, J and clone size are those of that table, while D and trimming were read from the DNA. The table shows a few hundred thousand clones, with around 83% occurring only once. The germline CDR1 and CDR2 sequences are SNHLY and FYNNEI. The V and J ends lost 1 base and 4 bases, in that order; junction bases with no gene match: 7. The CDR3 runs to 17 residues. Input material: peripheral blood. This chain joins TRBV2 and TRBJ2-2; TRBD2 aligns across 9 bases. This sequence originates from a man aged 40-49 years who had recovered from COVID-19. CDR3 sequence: CASSEGAGGPGTGELFF. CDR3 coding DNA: TGTGCCAGCAGTGAAGGCGCGGGAGGGCCGGGCACCGGGGAGCTGTTTTTT. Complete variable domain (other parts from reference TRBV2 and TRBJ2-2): EPEVTQTPSHQVTQMGQEVILRCVPISNHLYFYWYRQILGQKVEFLVSFYNNEISEKSEIFDDQFSVERPDGSNFTLKIRSTKLEDSAMYFCASSEGAGGPGTGELFFGEGSRLTVL.